This note documents a single T cell receptor (beta chain) sequence. It lacks a known antigen. Base quality data are lacking; no much larger clone is found one base away. The library came from the immunoSEQ multiplex PCR assay. For TCR sequencing, RNA was extracted from every sample and reverse transcribed into cDNA to serve as template. First-strand cDNA was synthesized using SuperScript III with a 2:1 mix of oligo-dT and random hexamers. A synthetic immune receptor repertoire was used to measure amplification bias, and any remaining bias was corrected computationally. The original methods were these. Raw reads were preprocessed to remove errors, and CDR3 was defined by IMGT conventions from the conserved cysteine to phenylalanine. Clonality was computed by normalizing Shannon entropy by log2 of the number of productive unique TCRs and subtracting the result from 1. Whether scalp clones were CD4 or CD8 was inferred by matching scalp TCRbeta sequences against CD4 and CD8 repertoires sorted from blood. TCRdb retrieved this table from immuneACCESS and kept in-frame rearrangements only. Not all clones are present; in checked studies, unresolved V genes account for under half, and no reason is known for the remainder. D and trimming come from the DNA, and the V and J calls and clone size come from that table. Counted in this sample were about 200,000 clones; 45% to 70% of them appeared once. The ten largest make up roughly 5.3% of the sample.

From the cysteine up to the phenylalanine, the CDR3 has a length of 13 residues. Only the CDR3 DNA is retained, 39 bases long and in frame from the first base. CDR1 and CDR2 were assigned from the germline V gene as SGDLS and YYNGEE. Trimming removed 3 bases from V and 6 bases from J, leaving 10 bases between the germline ends. The data originate from a study of CD8+ T cells in alopecia areata (dated by TCRdb to 2017 to 2018). In the study overall: High-throughput TCRbeta sequencing was used to examine T cell clonal expansion in alopecia areata in both the C3H/HeJ mouse model and human patients. On the human side, TCRbeta sequencing was run on scalp tissue and on sorted CD4+ and CD8+ peripheral blood T cells from healthy controls and from alopecia areata patients with either patchy or totalis/universalis disease. TCRbeta CDR3 regions were amplified by immunoSEQ multiplex PCR with 35 Vbeta forward and 13 Jbeta reverse primers. Scalp clonality was compared across normal scalp (n=4), patchy alopecia areata scalp (n=8), and alopecia totalis/universalis scalp (n=8). RNA was extracted with the PAXgene miRNA kit for fixed scalp, the miRNeasy kit for PBMCs, and the RNeasy kit for mouse skin. The paper's findings and limits, for the study overall: Unlike mouse skin, where gammadelta T cells dominate, normal human skin contains resident alphabeta T cells that get sequenced too, which complicates analysis of the scalp TCR repertoire. TCR sequences shared between patients were less clear than in mice, possibly partly because of HLA diversity in the patient population. Higher clonality and more expanded CD8+ clones were observed in lesional scalp than in normal scalp, particularly in alopecia totalis/universalis, a finding suggestive of antigenic drive.

PBMCs were isolated by density centrifugation and stained for CD3, CD4 and CD8, after which CD4+ and CD8+ T cells were sorted on a FACSAria. Unaffected controls provided scalp biopsies and blood samples. The sequence links TRBV9 to TRBJ1-5; the D gene is unclear. The sequenced sample consisted of CD8+ T cells sorted from blood. The sequence was collected from a human donor in good health. The DNA sequence is given as TGTGCCAGCAGCGAGGGTCTTGGTCAGCCCCAGCATTTT. This sequence encodes CASSEGLGQPQHF.